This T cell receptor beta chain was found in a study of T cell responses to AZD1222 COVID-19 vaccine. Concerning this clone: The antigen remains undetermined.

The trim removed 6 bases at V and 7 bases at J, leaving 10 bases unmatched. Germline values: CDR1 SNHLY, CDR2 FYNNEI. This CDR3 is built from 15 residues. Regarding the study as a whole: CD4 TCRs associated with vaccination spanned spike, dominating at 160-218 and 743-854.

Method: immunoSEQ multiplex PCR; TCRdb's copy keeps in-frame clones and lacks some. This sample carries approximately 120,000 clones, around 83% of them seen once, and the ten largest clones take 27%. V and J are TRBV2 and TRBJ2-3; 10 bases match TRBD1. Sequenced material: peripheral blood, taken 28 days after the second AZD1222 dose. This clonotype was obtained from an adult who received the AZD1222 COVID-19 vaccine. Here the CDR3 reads CASSRGTGDIHTQYF. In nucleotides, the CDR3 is TGTGCCAGCAGCCGAGGGACAGGGGATATTCATACGCAGTATTTT.